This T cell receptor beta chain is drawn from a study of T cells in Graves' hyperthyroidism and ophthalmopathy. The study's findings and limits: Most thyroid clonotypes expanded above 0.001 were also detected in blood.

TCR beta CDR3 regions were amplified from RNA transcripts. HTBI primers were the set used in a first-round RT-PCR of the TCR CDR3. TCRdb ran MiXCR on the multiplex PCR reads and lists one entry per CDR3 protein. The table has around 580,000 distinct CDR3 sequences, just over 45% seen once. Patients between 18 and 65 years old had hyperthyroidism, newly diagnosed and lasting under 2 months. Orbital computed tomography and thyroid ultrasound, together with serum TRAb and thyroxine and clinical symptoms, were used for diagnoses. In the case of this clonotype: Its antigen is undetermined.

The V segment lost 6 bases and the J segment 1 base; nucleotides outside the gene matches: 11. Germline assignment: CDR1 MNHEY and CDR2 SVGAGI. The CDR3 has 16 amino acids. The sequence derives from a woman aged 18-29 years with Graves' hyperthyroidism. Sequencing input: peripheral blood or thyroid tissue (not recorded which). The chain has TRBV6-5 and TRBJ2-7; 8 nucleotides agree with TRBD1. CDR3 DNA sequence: TGTGCCAGCAGCCTTACTGGACAGGGCGTATCCTACGAGCAGTACTTC. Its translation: CASSLTGQGVSYEQYF.